This entry concerns a single T cell receptor (beta chain). This sample was taken from a study of blood T cell repertoires in COVID-19. CDR1 and CDR2 (germline): SGHVS, FQNEAQ. V lost 5 bases to trimming and J lost 10 bases; unmatched junction nucleotides: 8. This CDR3 region has 14 residues. The method was immunoSEQ multiplex PCR; TCRdb's version includes in-frame clones alone and lacks a portion of them. Of around 360,000 clones detected, around 87% appear once; the ten largest clones hold approximately 1.8%. The rearrangement links TRBV7-8 to TRBJ2-1, with 10 bases matching TRBD1. This receptor was taken from a man in his forties or fifties in a cohort exposed to, infected with or recovered from COVID-19 (not recorded which). Specimen: PBMCs or T cells enriched from blood (not recorded which). The CDR3 DNA sequence: TGTGCCAGCAGCCCTCGGGACAGGGGAGGAGAGCAGTTCTTC. It specifies CASSPRDRGGEQFF. Variable domain in full (rest from reference TRBV7-8 and TRBJ2-1): GAGVSQSPRYKVAKRGQDVALRCDPISGHVSLFWYQQALGQGPEFLTYFQNEAQLDKSGLPSDRFFAERPEGSVSTLKIQRTQQEDSAVYLCASSPRDRGGEQFFGPGTRLTVL.